A few counts support the clone carrying this T cell receptor beta chain. These data originate in a study of CD8 T cells in ankylosing spondylitis. One entry per CDR3 protein results from TCRdb running MiXCR on the 5' RACE reads. The sample contains some 37,000 distinct CDR3 sequences, more than 15% of which appear only once. The V and J ends lost 5 bases and 3 bases, in that order; junction bases with no gene match: 9. Germline CDR1 MGHRA, CDR2 YSYEKL. This CDR3 has 15 amino acids. Source material: blood. The TCR sequence derives from a male donor with ankylosing spondylitis or in good health (not recorded which). V usage is TRBV4-1 and J usage is TRBJ2-7; 8 nucleotides line up with TRBD1. The CDR3 DNA sequence: TGCGCCAGCAGCTACAAGAGAGGGACAGGCTACGAGCAGTACTTC. Encoded protein: CASSYKRGTGYEQYF.